This entry features one T cell receptor (beta chain) sequence. As yet, its antigen is unknown. Produced via immunoSEQ multiplex PCR; TCRdb's table is partial and in-frame only. The sample has some 170,000 clones, around nine tenths seen once; the top ten hold roughly 3%. The V end lost 5 bases, the J end lost 1 base, and 17 bases lay between the germline ends. CDR1 MDHEN and CDR2 SYDVKM come from the germline V gene. The CDR3 sequence is 16 residues long. This sample stems from a study of cytomegalovirus exposure and HLA in healthy donors. Overall study findings and caveats: The investigators catalogued 180 or so TCR beta chains as cytomegalovirus-associated.

Separation from the roughly 600-subject first cohort characterized the 120-subject validation cohort, to which the donors belonged. The sequence came from a man in his late teens or twenties in good health and CMV-seropositive. Sequencing input: PBMCs. This chain uses TRBV28 with TRBJ1-2, with D maybe TRBD1 (5 bases). CDR3 amino acids: CASSPSGDQGNYGYTF. The CDR3, as DNA: TGTGCCAGCAGTCCCTCCGGCGATCAGGGTAACTATGGCTACACCTTC.